This T cell receptor (beta chain) is from a study of T cells of healthy individuals. TCRdb re-analysed the 5' RACE reads in MiXCR, keeping a single row per CDR3 protein. The repertoire holds roughly 87,000 distinct CDR3 sequences, with approximately 16% as singletons. The CDR3 has 14 residues. The V and J ends lost 6 bases and 6 bases respectively, with 15 bases between them. CDR1 MGHRA and CDR2 YSYEKL come from the germline V gene. The J gene is TRBJ1-5, the V gene TRBV4-1; tentatively, D is TRBD1 (5 bases). The sequence derives from a human donor in good health. In DNA form, the CDR3 reads TGCGCCAGCAGTCTCAGGGCAGGCCCTCAGCCCCAGCATTTT. Translation: CASSLRAGPQPQHF.